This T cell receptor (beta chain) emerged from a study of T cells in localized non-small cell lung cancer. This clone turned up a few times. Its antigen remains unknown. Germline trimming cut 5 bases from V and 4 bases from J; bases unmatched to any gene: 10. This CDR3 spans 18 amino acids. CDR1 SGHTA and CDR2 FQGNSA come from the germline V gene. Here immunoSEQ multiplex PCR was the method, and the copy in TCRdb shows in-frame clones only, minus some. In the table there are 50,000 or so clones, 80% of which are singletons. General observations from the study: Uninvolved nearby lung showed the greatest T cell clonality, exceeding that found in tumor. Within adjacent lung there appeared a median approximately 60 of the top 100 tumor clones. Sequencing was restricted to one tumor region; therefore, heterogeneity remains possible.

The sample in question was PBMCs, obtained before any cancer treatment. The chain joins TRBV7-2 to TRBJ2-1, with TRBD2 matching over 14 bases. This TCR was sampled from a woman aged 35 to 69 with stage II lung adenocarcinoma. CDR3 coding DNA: TGTGCCAGCAGCGGAGGACTAGCGGGGGGCCTGAGATACAATGAGCAGTTCTTC. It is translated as CASSGGLAGGLRYNEQFF.